This T cell receptor (beta chain) comes out of a study of blood T cell repertoires in COVID-19. Overall study context: From the United States, Italy and Spain came samples of acute and convalescent COVID-19. The analysed material was cDNA or gDNA that came from T cells, B-cell-depleted T cells, or PBMCs.

In the original workflow: Using reference gene primer amplification, nucleated cell counts were estimated. Data came from immunoSEQ multiplex PCR; TCRdb stores just in-frame clones and leaves some out. That table gives V, J and clone size, and the DNA gave D and trimming. The table includes under 150,000 clones, more than 75% detected once. This CDR3 contains 11 residues. CDR1 and CDR2 from the germline V gene are SNHLY and FYNNEI. V lost 6 bases and J lost 5, with 7 bases in between. The chain links TRBV2 to TRBJ2-5; perhaps TRBD2 as D (5 bases). The source of this sequence is a human donor in a cohort sampled during active COVID-19. Specimen: peripheral blood. CDR3 region: CASREEETQYF. The CDR3, as DNA: TGTGCCAGCAGGGAGGAGGAGACCCAGTACTTC.